This TCR beta chain appears in the sequencing data of a study of human T cells and chemical hapten exposure. Across the whole study: Slight differences in pooled library volume were the main source of varying TCR yields across samples.

MiXCR, applied by TCRdb to the RACE reads, yields one record per CDR3 protein. This table has 250,000 or so distinct CDR3 sequences, roughly 7.7% appearing once. Losses at the gene ends were 3 bases for V and 7 bases for J; bases not matched to a gene: 9. CDR3 length: 15 residues. CDR1 and CDR2 (germline): SGHRS, YFSETQ. This clonotype came up many times. This sample's time point: pre-sensitization, week 0. Treatment of the sample: therapeutic diphenylcyclopropenone sensitization with weekly scalp DPC. Sequenced material: whole blood, taken in connection with sensitization to the hapten diphenylcyclopropenone (DPC). This TCR derives from a man aged 18-30 years with alopecia areata. Some clones in this sample may be carry-over from other donors' samples. The chain employs TRBV5-1 and TRBJ2-1, with TRBD1 matching over 8 bases. The CDR3 DNA reads TGCGCCAGCAGCTCTCAGGGGGCCCGAGTAAATGAGCAGTTCTTC. It encodes CASSSQGARVNEQFF.